A single sample is the source of the 26 T cell receptor beta chains below, sequenced in a study of blood T cell repertoires in COVID-19. The repertoire was sequenced with immunoSEQ multiplex PCR; TCRdb's copy has only in-frame clones and lacks some. The table includes over 85,000 clones, 85% detected once. The sample consisted of peripheral blood. These receptor sequences come from an elderly man with acute or convalescent COVID-19.

The table lists this clone with a count of one. The V call is TRBV5-1, the J call TRBJ1-4; weak D call: TRBD1 (5 bases). In germline, CDR1 is SGHRS, CDR2 YFSETQ. Trimming stripped 3 bases from V and 4 bases from J, with 13 bases between. The CDR3 is 15 residues long. The CDR3 DNA follows: TGCGCCAGCAGCTCGAAGACAGATAATAATGAAAAACTGTTTTTT. Amino acids: CASSSKTDNNEKLFF.

This clone showed up just once. The chain has TRBV3-1 (or the pseudogene TRBV3-2) and TRBJ1-4; D gene unclear. Trimming removed 2 bases at V and 5 bases at J, with 3 bases between. The CDR3 contains 12 residues. Germline lookup yields CDR1 LGHDT and CDR2 YNNKEL (reference sequence). The CDR3 region has the DNA TGTGCCAGCAGCCAAAGCAATGAAAAACTGTTTTTT. Protein: CASSQSNEKLFF.

The V gene is TRBV6-5, the J gene TRBJ2-3; perhaps TRBD2 as D (5 bases). Trimming took 0 bases from V and 0 from J, leaving 10 bases between them. The length of the CDR3 is 16 residues. Germline CDR1 MNHEY, CDR2 SVGAGI. CDR3 region: CASSYSQTTSTDTQYF. CDR3 in DNA: TGTGCCAGCAGTTACTCGCAGACTACTAGCACAGATACGCAGTATTTT.

This clone was counted only a few times. This chain's CDR3 is CASSFTGQGQYSPLHF. CDR3 nucleotides: TGTGCCAGCAGCTTTACGGGACAGGGACAATATTCACCCCTCCACTTT. The chain links TRBV5-6 to TRBJ1-6, with 9 bases fitting TRBD1. V lost 2 bases, J lost 8 bases, and 8 bases stayed unmatched. The CDR3 totals 16 residues. The V gene's germline CDR1 is SGHDT and CDR2 YYEEEE.

The chain has TRBV4-1 and TRBJ2-7; TRBD2 might be the D (6 bases). Trimming cost V 0 bases and J 6 bases, with 15 bases left between them. The CDR3 is 15 amino acids. Looked up from germline, CDR1 is MGHRA and CDR2 is YSYEKL. The CDR3 bases are TGCGCCAGCAGCCAAGAGGTAGGCTGGCGGGGCGAGCAGTACTTC. It yields the protein CASSQEVGWRGEQYF.

The gene calls are TRBV28 and TRBJ1-1; D is unclear. CDR3 length: 13 residues. Germline V gene data show CDR1 as MDHEN and CDR2 as SYDVKM. V was pared by 6 bases and J by 4 bases, with 12 bases between. The CDR3 here is CASSVPGGTEAFF. CDR3 nucleotides: TGTGCCAGCAGCGTTCCGGGTGGCACTGAAGCTTTCTTT.

This clone was counted between two and nine times. The CDR3 DNA reads as TGTGCCAGCAGTGAAACAATGGGGGGTGGGCGGACTGAAGCTTTCTTT. Amino acid sequence: CASSETMGGGRTEAFF. V and J are TRBV6-1 and TRBJ1-1, with D possibly TRBD1 on 5 matching bases. The CDR3 totals 16 residues. Germline lookup yields CDR1 MNHNS and CDR2 SASEGT. Trimming pared 2 bases from V and 5 bases from J, leaving 18 bases between.

This chain connects TRBV4-1 to TRBJ1-4, with 9 bases lining up with TRBD1. The CDR3 covers 14 residues. Trimming at V came to 3 bases and at J to 8 bases, leaving 4 bases not matched to a gene. From germline, CDR1 is MGHRA and CDR2 YSYEKL. CDR3 nucleotide sequence: TGCGCCAGCAGCCAGGGACAGGGAATAGAAAAACTGTTTTTT. Protein product: CASSQGQGIEKLFF.

The sample holds one count of this clone. The chain couples TRBV4-1 to TRBJ2-3; D might be TRBD1 (6 bases). The V and J ends lost 0 bases and 3 bases respectively, with 13 bases between them. In germline, CDR1 is MGHRA, CDR2 YSYEKL. CDR3 length: 16 residues. The CDR3 protein is CASSQDQGLGTDTQYF. CDR3 DNA sequence: TGCGCCAGCAGCCAAGATCAGGGGCTTGGGACAGATACGCAGTATTTT.

This rearrangement joins TRBV6-6 to TRBJ1-1; D possibly corresponds to TRBD1 (6 bases). The CDR3 is 15 residues long. Looked up from germline, CDR1 is MNHNY and CDR2 is SVGAGI (reference sequence). Trimming shortened V by 5 bases and J by 0 bases, and 13 bases separated the two germline ends. The CDR3, as DNA: TGTGCCAGCAGTAGCACAGGGTTGGTGAACACTGAAGCTTTCTTT. As protein: CASSSTGLVNTEAFF.

The chain is built from TRBV7-2 and TRBJ1-5; possibly TRBD1 for D (5 bases). The length of the CDR3 is 13 residues. Germline V gives CDR1 SGHTA, CDR2 FQGNSA. Trimming took 7 bases from V and 6 from J, leaving 13 bases between them. The CDR3: CASTTTVGQPQHF. Here the CDR3 DNA reads TGTGCCAGCACCACGACAGTCGGTCAGCCCCAGCATTTT.

The chain employs TRBV27 and TRBJ2-6; D is uncertain. The CDR3 totals 13 residues. Germline values: CDR1 MNHEY, CDR2 SMNVEV (reference sequence). The ends were cut back, 3 bases at V and 4 bases at J, with 4 bases in the middle. The CDR3 sequence: CASSFLGANVLTF. Written as DNA, the CDR3 is TGTGCCAGCAGTTTCCTCGGGGCCAACGTCCTGACTTTC.

The rearrangement links TRBV19 to TRBJ1-2; 8 nucleotides line up with TRBD1. V shed 5 bases, J shed 5 bases, and the junction held 16 bases outside the gene matches. The CDR3 spans 17 residues. CDR1 is LNHDA, CDR2 SQIVND, per germline (reference sequence). In DNA form, the CDR3 reads TGTGCCAGTAGTTCGTGGGGACAGGAAATTTCATATTATGGCTACACCTTC. The encoded protein is CASSSWGQEISYYGYTF. Full variable domain (rest looked up from reference TRBV19 and TRBJ1-2): DGGITQSPKYLFRKEGQNVTLSCEQNLNHDAMYWYRQDPGQGLRLIYYSQIVNDFQKGDIAEGYSVSREKKESFPLTVTSAQKNPTAFYLCASSSWGQEISYYGYTFGSGTRLTVV.

The chain uses TRBV19 and TRBJ2-3, with D hard to call. The CDR3 totals 15 residues. V was pared by 7 bases and J by 0 bases, with 14 bases between. Germline V gives CDR1 LNHDA, CDR2 SQIVND (reference sequence). DNA of the CDR3: TGTGCCAGTAAATTGTTGTGGCCAAGCACAGATACGCAGTATTTT. It codes for CASKLLWPSTDTQYF.

At least ten counts were recorded for this clone. J is TRBJ2-1 and V is TRBV9; tentatively, D is TRBD2 (5 bases). V lost 2 bases to trimming and J lost 8 bases, with 20 bases between them. CDR3 length equals 16 residues. Germline V lookup: CDR1 SGDLS, CDR2 YYNGEE. CDR3 sequence (DNA): TGTGCCAGCAGCGTCCTTGACTCATTTCTGAGGGATGAGCAGTTCTTC. Protein product: CASSVLDSFLRDEQFF.

The chain combines TRBV27 with TRBJ2-7, with 9 nucleotides matching TRBD2. Unmatched junction bases numbered 9, after V lost 3 bases and J lost 0 bases. The CDR3 loop spans 17 amino acids. Germline values: CDR1 MNHEY, CDR2 SMNVEV (reference sequence). CDR3 residues: CASSFRASGRPSYEQYF. CDR3 in DNA: TGTGCCAGCAGTTTCAGGGCGAGCGGGAGGCCCTCCTACGAGCAGTACTTC.

This sequence joins TRBV28 and TRBJ1-6, with a possible D match to TRBD1 (5 bases). Germline CDR1 reads MDHEN; CDR2 reads SYDVKM. The V end lost 6 bases, the J end lost 9 bases, and 21 bases lay between the germline ends. This CDR3 has 16 amino acids. CDR3 nucleotide sequence: TGTGCCAGCAGACTTTCCGTGGGCAGGGTCTTTTCACCCCTCCACTTT. Protein sequence: CASRLSVGRVFSPLHF. The complete variable domain, with remaining parts taken from reference TRBV28 and TRBJ1-6, reads DVKVTQSSRYLVKRTGEKVFLECVQDMDHENMFWYRQDPGLGLRLIYFSYDVKMKEKGDIPEGYSVSREKKERFSLILESASTNQTSMYLCASRLSVGRVFSPLHFGNGTRLTVT.

V gene TRBV28 combines with J gene TRBJ1-4, with 9 positions matching TRBD1. J lost 5 bases, V lost 2 bases, and 3 bases had no gene match. Per germline, CDR1 MDHEN and CDR2 SYDVKM. This CDR3 contains 15 residues. In nucleotides, the CDR3 is TGTGCCAGCAGTTTAGGGGACAGGGCAAATGAAAAACTGTTTTTT. The encoded protein is CASSLGDRANEKLFF.

The rearrangement links TRBV6-2 or TRBV6-3 to TRBJ1-5; no clear D gene. The CDR3 length is 13 residues. Trimming cost V 5 bases and J 5 bases, with 10 bases left between them. In germline, CDR1 is MNHEY, CDR2 SVGEGT. The CDR3 nucleotides are TGTGCCAGCAGTAACAGCGGATATCAGCCCCAGCATTTT. Amino acid sequence: CASSNSGYQPQHF.

The chain recombines TRBV6-5 with TRBJ2-7; 9 bases fit TRBD2. J was trimmed by 0 bases and V by 5 bases; bases with no gene match: 5. Per the germline V gene, CDR1 is MNHEY and CDR2 is SVGAGI. The CDR3 is made up of 15 amino acids. The CDR3 nucleotides are TGTGCCAGCAGTCTGACTAGCGGTTCCTCCTACGAGCAGTACTTC. This gives the protein CASSLTSGSSYEQYF.

The J gene is TRBJ2-7, the V gene TRBV19; 8 nucleotides align to TRBD2. J was trimmed by 5 bases and V by 7 bases; bases with no gene match: 25. This CDR3 has 19 residues. Germline V gene lookup returns CDR1 LNHDA and CDR2 SQIVND (reference sequence). The CDR3 region has the DNA TGTGCCAGTAACATATATACCCCCTCGAGCGGGAGAGTATCCCACGAGCAGTACTTC. It specifies CASNIYTPSSGRVSHEQYF.

This chain joins TRBV6-5 and TRBJ1-1; possibly TRBD1 for D (6 bases). The germline V and J ends were trimmed by 1 base and 2 bases, with 8 bases remaining between them. The CDR3 consists of 14 residues. Germline V gives CDR1 MNHEY, CDR2 SVGAGI. The CDR3 bases are TGTGCCAGCAGTTACTTGGACAGCAACACTGAAGCTTTCTTT. This sequence encodes CASSYLDSNTEAFF.

This clone came up a few times. V and J are TRBV9 and TRBJ2-7; D may be TRBD2 (5 bases). The CDR3 loop spans 13 amino acids. Trimming took off 4 bases at V and 4 bases at J, with 12 bases between the two ends. Germline V gene lookup returns CDR1 SGDLS and CDR2 YYNGEE. In DNA, the CDR3 is TGTGCCAGCAGCCCCGGGGTGTTATACGAGCAGTACTTC. Residues: CASSPGVLYEQYF.

The rearrangement uses TRBV27 and TRBJ2-7; tentative D call: TRBD1 (6 bases). V lost 2 bases to trimming and J lost 3 bases, with 14 bases between them. Germline values: CDR1 MNHEY, CDR2 SMNVEV (reference sequence). This CDR3 has 15 residues. The CDR3 DNA follows: TGTGCCAGCAGTTTAAGTCAAGGGGGTTACTACGAGCAGTACTTC. Amino acids: CASSLSQGGYYEQYF.

In DNA, the CDR3 is TGTGCCAGCAGTTCCGGCCGGGGGTGGGATGAAAAACTGTTTTTT. Amino acid sequence: CASSSGRGWDEKLFF. J is TRBJ1-4 and V is TRBV28; weak D call: TRBD1 (5 bases). CDR3 size: 15 residues. Germline CDR1 reads MDHEN; CDR2 reads SYDVKM. Trimming pared 4 bases from V and 6 bases from J, leaving 15 bases between.

This clone was seen only once. The chain couples TRBV29-1 to TRBJ1-1; 12 bases are shared with TRBD1. This CDR3 has 13 residues. V shed 7 bases and J 3 bases; nucleotides not matched to a gene: 3. In germline, CDR1 is SQVTM, CDR2 ANQGSEA. CDR3 nucleotide sequence: TGCAGCGCTCGGGACAGGGGGCACACTGAAGCTTTCTTT. Protein sequence: CSARDRGHTEAFF. Full variable domain (outside the CDR3, taken from reference TRBV29-1 and TRBJ1-1): SAVISQKPSRDICQRGTSLTIQCQVDSQVTMMFWYRQQPGQSLTLIATANQGSEATYESGFVIDKFPISRPNLTFSTLTVSNMSPEDSSIYLCSARDRGHTEAFFGQGTRLTVV.